One sample yielded the 27 T cell receptor beta chains listed below, sequenced in a study of metastatic and nonmetastatic thyroid tumors (TCRdb year 2020). Receptors were amplified or captured by PCR. The sequencing machine was an Illumina HiSeq 4000. TCRdb reanalyzed the raw reads on its own, using fastp at Q25 for trimming and MiXCR for clone calling, and kept in-frame beta chains. Within this sample are 20,000 to 25,000 clones, with 20% of them counted one time only. Approximately 30% of the sample lies in the top ten. None of the patients had been given any treatment before thyroid surgery. The sample taken for sequencing was blood. The receptors stem from a female donor with papillary thyroid cancer or a benign thyroid nodule (not recorded which). Some clones in this sample may be carry-over from other donors' samples.

This clone has a count of ten or more. A much bigger clone sits one base away, suggesting this may be a read error. The sample carries other DNA sequences with the same CDR3. The V gene is TRBV7-9, the J gene TRBJ1-5, with D possibly TRBD1 on 5 matching bases. Germline CDR1 and CDR2: SEHNR and FQNEAQ (reference sequence). This CDR3 spans 13 amino acids. CDR3 loop: CASSLGGAQPQHF. CDR3 DNA: TGTGCCAGCAGCTTGGGGGGTGCCCAGCCCCAGCACTTT.

The table lists this clone with many counts. This sequence joins TRBV7-2 and TRBJ2-7; no firm D call. The CDR3 spans 14 residues. The ends were cut back, 4 bases at V and 4 bases at J, with 14 bases in the middle. CDR1 is SGHTA, CDR2 FQGNSA, per germline. The CDR3 DNA follows: TGTGCCAGCAGCTCTAGGAGAGACGGTTACGAGCAGTACTTC. Residues: CASSSRRDGYEQYF.

The chain combines TRBV5-1 with TRBJ1-6; D is perhaps TRBD1 (5 bases). The CDR3 consists of 17 residues. V was cut by 0 bases and J by 3 bases, with 13 bases left in between. The V gene's germline CDR1 is SGHRS and CDR2 YFSETQ. The CDR3 region is CASSLVVRTYYNSPLHF. In nucleotides, the CDR3 is TGCGCCAGCAGCTTGGTGGTGCGGACATACTATAATTCACCCCTCCACTTT.

V and J are TRBV20-1 and TRBJ2-1; TRBD2 aligns across 11 bases. Germline CDR1 DFQATT, CDR2 SNEGSKA (reference sequence). The CDR3 is 15 residues long. V shed 5 bases and J 6 bases; nucleotides not matched to a gene: 9. The CDR3 sequence: CSAPLAGGQSNEQFF. CDR3 DNA sequence: TGCAGTGCTCCCTTAGCGGGGGGGCAGAGCAATGAGCAGTTCTTC.

This clone was observed at least ten times. Additional DNA sequences in this sample encode the identical CDR3. The genes are TRBV10-3 and TRBJ2-7, with 7 bases fitting TRBD2. With 2 bases clipped from V and 3 bases from J, the junction kept 7 bases outside the gene matches. Germline CDR1 and CDR2: ENHRY and SYGVKD. CDR3 size: 15 residues. CDR3: CAISEGDYRVYEQYF. CDR3 in DNA: TGTGCCATCAGTGAGGGGGACTATAGGGTCTACGAGCAGTACTTC.

This clone was seen many times. The chain is built from TRBV14 and TRBJ2-7, with D hard to call. V lost 1 base, J lost 0 bases, and 1 base lay in between. There are 12 residues in the CDR3. CDR1 and CDR2 from the germline V gene are SGHDN and FVKESK. CDR3 protein: CASSQVSYEQYF. The CDR3 DNA follows: TGTGCCAGCAGCCAAGTCTCCTACGAGCAGTACTTC.

This clone occurred a few times. The V call is TRBV27, the J call TRBJ1-5; possible D gene TRBD1, 5 bases. The CDR3 runs to 15 residues. Germline V gene sequence: CDR1 MNHEY, CDR2 SMNVEV (reference sequence). The germline V and J ends were trimmed by 3 bases and 1 base, with 10 bases remaining between them. Here the CDR3 reads CASSLGPISNQPQHF. The DNA of the CDR3 is TGTGCCAGCAGTTTGGGGCCAATAAGCAATCAGCCCCAGCATTTT.

This clone was seen a handful of times. V and J are TRBV6-2 or TRBV6-3 and TRBJ2-5; D call uncertain. This CDR3 has 17 residues. Trimming stripped 6 bases from V and 5 bases from J, with 25 bases between. In germline, CDR1 is MNHEY, CDR2 SVGEGT. The CDR3 bases are TGTGCCAGCAGACAAAAAACCCAGTTCACCCCTCTTGAGACCCAGTACTTC. This translates into CASRQKTQFTPLETQYF.

This clone was detected only a few times. The CDR3 DNA is TGTGCCAGCAGTTCCGGGGCTGGGAACACTGAAGCTTTCTTT. Translating gives CASSSGAGNTEAFF. The rearrangement uses TRBV27 and TRBJ1-1, with a tentative D call TRBD1 (5 bases). This CDR3 has 14 residues. V was shortened by 4 bases and J by 1 base, with 10 bases between the two germline ends. In germline, CDR1 is MNHEY, CDR2 SMNVEV (reference sequence).

This clone was counted at least ten times. This sequence joins TRBV5-5 and TRBJ2-2; 9 bases agree with TRBD1. The CDR3 loop spans 16 amino acids. Trimming at V came to 5 bases and at J to 6 bases, leaving 11 bases not matched to a gene. Looked up from germline, CDR1 is SGHKS and CDR2 is YYEKEE (reference sequence). CDR3 sequence reads: CASSGTGGRFAGELFF. The CDR3 bases are TGTGCCAGCAGTGGAACAGGGGGCAGGTTTGCCGGGGAGCTGTTTTTT.

This clone was seen at least ten times. This chain connects TRBV30 to TRBJ2-2; TRBD1 agrees at 8 bases. In germline, CDR1 is GTSNPN, CDR2 SVGIG (reference sequence). The CDR3 is 14 residues long. Trimming at V came to 6 bases and at J to 4 bases, leaving 7 bases not matched to a gene. The CDR3 nucleotides are TGTGCCTGTTGGACAGGGACGGGCACCGGGGAGCTGTTTTTT. It translates to CACWTGTGTGELFF.

This clone was counted at least ten times. The chain combines TRBV20-1 with TRBJ2-3; 7 bases are shared with TRBD1. V lost 0 bases, J lost 1 base, and 10 bases stayed unmatched. Germline CDR1 is DFQATT and CDR2 is SNEGSKA (reference sequence). The CDR3 extends over 17 amino acids. This CDR3 reads CSARDETGWQGTDTQYF. The CDR3 region has the DNA TGCAGTGCTAGAGACGAGACAGGGTGGCAGGGCACAGATACGCAGTATTTT.

This clone came up a few times. Germline is not matched at one junction end, which may reflect a read error. The genes are TRBV2 and TRBJ2-7; the D gene is possibly TRBD1 (6 bases). The CDR3 is 14 amino acids. CDR1 is SNHLY, CDR2 FYNNEI, per germline. The CDR3 bases are TGTGCCAGCAGGCCCGGGACATGGAACTACGAGCGGTACTTC. It translates to CASRPGTWNYERYF.

This clone was seen more than once but under ten times. CDR3 in DNA: TGTGCCAGCAGTGAGCTGGCTAGCGGGAGGAGCTACGAGCAGTACTTC. It yields the protein CASSELASGRSYEQYF. The genes are TRBV6-1 and TRBJ2-7; 11 bases map to TRBD2. The ends lost 3 bases at V and 3 bases at J; junction bases unmatched: 7. The CDR3 spans 16 residues. Per the germline V gene, CDR1 is MNHNS and CDR2 is SASEGT.

As concerns this clone: A read error may produce the germline difference seen at one junction end. The identical CDR3 is also encoded by other nucleotide sequences in the sample. The V gene is TRBV11-2, the J gene TRBJ1-6, with D possibly matching TRBD1 (6 bases). CDR1 SGHAT and CDR2 FQNNGV come from the germline V gene. This CDR3 contains 16 residues. The CDR3 loop is CASSLILGAYNSPLHF. CDR3 bases: TGTGCCAGCAGCCTGATATTGGGGGCCTATAATTCACCCCTACACTTT.

This clone has only a few counts. The junction and the germline gene differ at one end; a read error may be behind it. This chain connects TRBV10-3 to TRBJ2-7, with D hard to call. The CDR3 has 14 amino acids. Germline CDR1 and CDR2: ENHRY and SYGVKD. For the CDR3, the DNA is TGTGTCATCAGTGACGGTACATGGCGCGACGAGCACTACTTC. Encoded protein: CVISDGTWRDEHYF.

This clone was observed a single time. V usage is TRBV20-1 and J usage is TRBJ1-2; D is undetermined. From germline, CDR1 is DFQATT and CDR2 SNEGSKA (reference sequence). This CDR3 comprises 14 residues. Trimming removed 4 bases from V and 4 bases from J, with 16 bases in between. The CDR3 region has the DNA TGCAGTGCTACTATGTCGGGAATGAGCTATGGCTACACCTTC. Protein sequence: CSATMSGMSYGYTF.

This clone was detected ten times or more. The chain links TRBV7-9 to TRBJ1-3; D unclear. V dropped 1 base and J dropped 4 bases, with 8 bases sitting between them. The CDR3 loop spans 14 amino acids. The germline V gene has CDR1 SEHNR and CDR2 FQNEAQ (reference sequence). The CDR3, as DNA: TGTGCCAGCAGCTTAGGAGGGCACGGAAACACCATATATTTT. Translated: CASSLGGHGNTIYF.

This clone was detected ten times or more. With a much larger clone just one base away, this may be a read error. The chain couples TRBV19 to TRBJ2-7; D possibly corresponds to TRBD2 (6 bases). Per the germline V gene, CDR1 is LNHDA and CDR2 is SQIVND (reference sequence). The length of the CDR3 is 13 residues. Trimming cost V 9 bases and J 0 bases, with 12 bases left between them. CDR3 nucleotide sequence: TGTGCCAGCACCCGGGAGAGCTCCTACGAGCAGTACTTC. Translated: CASTRESSYEQYF.

The chain combines TRBV11-2 with TRBJ1-6; D gene unclear. V lost 6 bases to trimming and J lost 5 bases, with 17 bases between them. From germline, CDR1 is SGHAT and CDR2 FQNNGV. The CDR3 sequence is 16 residues long. CDR3 in amino acids: CASSRTSGGHNSPLHF. CDR3 DNA sequence: TGTGCCAGCAGTCGGACCTCGGGCGGTCATAATTCACCCCTCCACTTT. The variable domain in full, with the rest retrieved from reference TRBV11-2 and TRBJ1-6, is EAGVAQSPRYKIIEKRQSVAFWCNPISGHATLYWYQQILGQGPKLLIQFQNNGVVDDSQLPKDRFSAERLKGVDSTLKIQPAKLEDSAVYLCASSRTSGGHNSPLHFGNGTRLTVT.

Regarding this clone: The identical CDR3 is also encoded by other nucleotide sequences in the sample. The genes are TRBV20-1 and TRBJ1-5, with no clear D. From germline, CDR1 is DFQATT and CDR2 SNEGSKA (reference sequence). This CDR3 is built from 13 residues. Here the CDR3 DNA reads TGCAGCGCGGCAGCAACTAGCAATCAGCCCCAGCATTTT. Translated, it gives CSAAATSNQPQHF.

This clone was seen more than once but under ten times. V gene TRBV27 combines with J gene TRBJ2-1; D perhaps matches TRBD1 (5 bases). There are 12 residues in the CDR3. With 7 bases removed from V and 6 bases from J, the gap between germline ends came to 10 bases. Germline loops: CDR1 MNHEY, CDR2 SMNVEV (reference sequence). This CDR3 reads CASISRVNEQFF. DNA of the CDR3: TGTGCCAGCATTTCCAGGGTCAATGAGCAGTTCTTC.

This clone was recorded many times. A much larger clonotype is one base distant, so this may be a read error. The chain uses TRBV27 and TRBJ2-3; no reliable D call. The CDR3 length is 15 residues. Germline-derived CDR1 and CDR2 are MNHEY and SMNVEV (reference sequence). V was trimmed by 5 bases and J by 0 bases, leaving 12 bases between them. CDR3 in amino acids: CASSVSLGSTDTQYF. In nucleotides, the CDR3 is TGTGCCAGCAGTGTGTCCCTGGGGAGCACAGATACGCAGTATTTT.

At least ten counts were recorded for this clone. V usage is TRBV10-3 and J usage is TRBJ2-1; D is perhaps TRBD2 (6 bases). V lost 6 bases to trimming and J lost 8 bases, with 20 bases between them. In germline, CDR1 is ENHRY, CDR2 SYGVKD. The CDR3 is made up of 15 amino acids. The CDR3 spells CAIRGWELASDEQFF. The CDR3 DNA reads as TGTGCCATCAGGGGGTGGGAACTAGCTTCGGATGAGCAGTTCTTC.

The gene calls are TRBV6-1 and TRBJ2-7; the D gene could be TRBD1 or TRBD2 (5 bases each). In germline, CDR1 is MNHNS, CDR2 SASEGT. Deletions cut 4 bases from V and 0 bases from J, with 13 bases between. The CDR3 extends over 15 amino acids. The CDR3 sequence is CASSGEGRISYEQYF. The CDR3 DNA reads as TGTGCCAGCAGTGGAGAGGGACGGATCTCCTACGAGCAGTACTTC.

This clone was recorded at least ten times. Other DNA sequences in this specimen translate into the identical CDR3. The chain carries TRBV24-1 and TRBJ2-2; no clear D gene. The CDR3 contains 13 residues. CDR1 is KGHDR, CDR2 SFDVKD, per germline. Trimming pared 5 bases from V and 1 base from J, leaving 4 bases between. The CDR3 sequence: CATSGENTGELFF. The CDR3 DNA follows: TGTGCCACCAGTGGGGAGAACACCGGGGAGCTGTTTTTT.

The J gene is TRBJ1-5, the V gene TRBV2; D not resolved. Trimming removed 7 bases at V and 4 bases at J, with 11 bases between. The V gene's germline CDR1 is SNHLY and CDR2 FYNNEI. This CDR3 is built from 13 residues. The CDR3 sequence is CASKRTANQPQHF. The DNA of the CDR3 is TGTGCCAGCAAGAGGACTGCTAATCAGCCCCAGCATTTT.